The 3 T cell receptor beta chains below all came from one sample that was sequenced in a study of vaccination and CD4 T cells after COVID-19. The treatment denotes: approximately nine-day PBMC culture with coronavirus spike peptide pools or control peptides (ViraFEST assay). Sequence data for DNA of cultured CD4+ T cells were generated by the Oncomine TCR Beta short-read assay. TCRdb recomputed calls from the PCR reads with MiXCR, one row per CDR3 protein. The sample lists fewer than 20,000 distinct CDR3 sequences, approximately 50% occurring once. No antigen has been identified for these receptors. The starting material was CD4+ T cells from blood, cultured in vitro, obtained before SARS-CoV-2 vaccination. Receptor source: a human donor who had recovered from COVID-19.

This chain uses TRBV5-4 with TRBJ2-1; D may be TRBD2 (6 bases). The CDR3 covers 14 residues. Per the germline V gene, CDR1 is SGHNT and CDR2 is YYREEE (reference sequence). V was trimmed by 4 bases and J by 7 bases, leaving 15 bases between them. CDR3 amino acids: CASSVEAGRNEQFF. CDR3 nucleotide sequence: TGTGCCAGCAGCGTAGAGGCGGGGCGGAATGAGCAGTTCTTC.

This chain joins TRBV27 and TRBJ2-7; D is perhaps TRBD1 (5 bases). In germline, CDR1 is MNHEY, CDR2 SMNVEV (reference sequence). V was pared by 5 bases and J by 1 base, with 9 bases between. There are 13 residues in the CDR3. DNA of the CDR3: TGTGCCAGCAGTGGCACAGGTTCCTACGAGCAGTACTTC. Translated: CASSGTGSYEQYF.

The V gene is TRBV7-9, the J gene TRBJ1-4; 8 bases line up with TRBD1. V lost 0 bases to trimming and J lost 7 bases; unmatched junction nucleotides: 1. The CDR3 runs to 14 residues. Germline-derived CDR1 and CDR2 are SEHNR and FQNEAQ (reference sequence). The CDR3 coding sequence is TGTGCCAGCAGCTTAGCCAGGGGGCGTGAAAAACTGTTTTTT. Translated, it gives CASSLARGREKLFF.